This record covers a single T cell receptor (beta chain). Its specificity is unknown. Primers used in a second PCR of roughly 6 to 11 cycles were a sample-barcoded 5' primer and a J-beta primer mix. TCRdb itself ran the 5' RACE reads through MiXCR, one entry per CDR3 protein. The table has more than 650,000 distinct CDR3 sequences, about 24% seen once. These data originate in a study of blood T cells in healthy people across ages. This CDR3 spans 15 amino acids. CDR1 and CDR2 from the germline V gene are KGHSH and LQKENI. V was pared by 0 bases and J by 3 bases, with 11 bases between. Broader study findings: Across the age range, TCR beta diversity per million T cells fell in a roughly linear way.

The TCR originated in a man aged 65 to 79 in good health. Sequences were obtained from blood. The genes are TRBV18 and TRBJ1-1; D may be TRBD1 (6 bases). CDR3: CASSPPGGRYTEAFF. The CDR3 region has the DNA TGTGCCAGCTCACCACCTGGGGGGCGGTACACTGAAGCTTTCTTT.